The source of this T cell receptor (beta chain) is a study of T cell responses to AZD1222 COVID-19 vaccine. Study-wide findings and caveats: Repertoires were obtained only post-peak T cell response. The donors showed a predominance of white British ancestry and of females, with possible underestimation of clonal diversity.

V was clipped by 3 bases and J by 2 bases, with 16 bases between them. Germline V gene data show CDR1 as SQVTM and CDR2 as ANQGSEA. The CDR3 length is 15 residues. In regard to this clone: The antigen is unknown.

Sequencing used immunoSEQ multiplex PCR; TCRdb keeps in-frame clones, though not all of them. The repertoire holds 80,000 to 130,000 clones, with roughly 89% as singletons. The TCR originated in an adult in good health. Sequenced here: peripheral blood, sampled on day 0 of AZD1222 vaccination. The chain combines TRBV29-1 with TRBJ2-5; D possibly corresponds to TRBD1 (5 bases). As DNA, the CDR3 is TGCAGCGTTGATAAGTTCAGGGTAGAGCAAGAGACCCAGTACTTC. Protein: CSVDKFRVEQETQYF.